This entry concerns a single T cell receptor (beta chain). Its antigen is as yet unknown. These data are taken from a study of cytotoxic CD8 clonotypes in ibrutinib-treated CLL. Whole-study results and caveats: Public clonotypes were rare and shrank or held steady on treatment.

From germline, CDR1 is SGHTA and CDR2 FQGNSA. This CDR3 has 14 residues. Trimming removed 3 bases from V and 1 base from J, with 9 bases in between. Profiling relied on immunoSEQ multiplex PCR, and the TCRdb table lists in-frame clones only, not all of them. The top ten hold 24% of the sample, which has 52,000 or so clones, 54% seen once. This receptor was identified in a human donor with chronic lymphocytic leukemia. The input for sequencing was PBMCs, taken at disease progression, from a patient treated with ibrutinib. The V and J genes are TRBV7-2 and TRBJ1-1; the D gene is possibly TRBD1 (5 bases). The CDR3 loop reads CASSLGQGNTEAFF. CDR3 nucleotides: TGTGCCAGCAGCTTGGGGCAGGGGAACACTGAAGCTTTCTTT.